What follows is one TCR beta chain and its context. Its cognate antigen is unknown. The CDR3 spans 13 residues. V lost 5 bases to trimming and J lost 4 bases, with 10 bases between them. Germline CDR1 is SGHNT and CDR2 is YENEEA. The data were produced by immunoSEQ multiplex PCR, yet TCRdb's version contains in-frame clones alone and is incomplete. Found here are 65,000 to 80,000 clones, about nine tenths of them singletons; the top ten hold less than 2.5%. The sample originates from a study of OX40 agonist ivuxolimab in advanced cancers. Regarding the study as a whole: Among the least clonally expanded were partial responders at 0.1-3.0 mg/kg.

The rearrangement joins TRBV11-3 to TRBJ2-3; D gene ambiguous. The source was CD4+ or CD8+ T cells sorted from blood, collected in a trial of the OX40 agonist ivuxolimab. This TCR was sampled from an adult with an advanced solid tumor such as melanoma, head and neck, liver or kidney cancer. CDR3 loop: CASSAYRPDTQYF. DNA for the CDR3: TGTGCCAGCAGCGCGTATAGACCAGATACGCAGTATTTT.